A single sample gave rise to the 10 T cell receptor beta chains below, sequenced in a study of T-cell memory formation after mild COVID-19. TCRdb re-analysed the 5' RACE reads in MiXCR, keeping a single row per CDR3 protein. The sample has 350,000 to 450,000 distinct CDR3 sequences, 25% to 30% seen once. The sample comprised PBMCs or a T cell subset sorted from them (not recorded which). The receptors were sampled from an adult woman who had mild COVID-19 (a few samples of this study predate the infection). Cell type and time point are not known.

This chain links TRBV24-1 with TRBJ2-1; TRBD2 agrees at 8 bases. Germline V gene sequence: CDR1 KGHDR, CDR2 SFDVKD. V was pared by 4 bases and J by 2 bases, with 3 bases of the junction left unmatched. The length of the CDR3 is 15 residues. DNA for the CDR3: TGTGCCACCAGTGACCCGCGGGGGGCCTACAATGAGCAGTTCTTC. It is translated as CATSDPRGAYNEQFF.

The chain has TRBV5-6 and TRBJ2-7; no clear D gene. V gave up 4 bases and J gave up 0 bases, with 8 bases separating them. Germline CDR1 is SGHDT and CDR2 is YYEEEE. The CDR3 length is 13 residues. CDR3 region: CASSDGLSYEQYF. The CDR3 coding sequence is TGTGCCAGCAGCGATGGGCTCTCCTACGAGCAGTACTTC. Filled out from reference TRBV5-6 and TRBJ2-7, the complete variable domain reads DAGVTQSPTHLIKTRGQQVTLRCSPKSGHDTVSWYQQALGQGPQFIFQYYEEEERQRGNFPDRFSGHQFPNYSSELNVNALLLGDSALYLCASSDGLSYEQYFGPGTRLTVT.

CDR3 in DNA: TGTGCCAGCAGCTTAGCCGTAAGCTCCTACAATGAGCAGTTCTTC. Protein product: CASSLAVSSYNEQFF. J is TRBJ2-1 and V is TRBV7-7; D remains unclear. The CDR3 is 15 residues long. V lost 0 bases, J lost 0 bases, and 6 bases lay in between. Looked up from germline, CDR1 is SSHAT and CDR2 is FNYEAQ (reference sequence).

The rearrangement joins TRBV2 to TRBJ2-1; D unclear. V was shortened by 5 bases and J by 4 bases, with 15 bases between the two germline ends. Looked up from germline, CDR1 is SNHLY and CDR2 is FYNNEI. The CDR3 spans 15 residues. CDR3: CASSLLEPRYNEQFF. CDR3 nucleotide sequence: TGTGCCAGCAGTCTCCTAGAGCCCCGATACAATGAGCAGTTCTTC.

The chain links TRBV12-3 or TRBV12-4 to TRBJ2-7, with 7 bases lining up with TRBD2. V lost 4 bases and J lost 0; bases outside the gene matches: 9. The CDR3 sequence is 16 residues long. CDR3 coding DNA: TGTGCCAGCAGTTCATCCCTGGGGGGGGGCTCCTACGAGCAGTACTTC. It translates to CASSSSLGGGSYEQYF.

This clonotype has just a few counts. J is TRBJ1-1 and V is TRBV20-1; D ambiguous. The germline V gene encodes CDR1 DFQATT and CDR2 SNEGSKA (reference sequence). The V end was cut by 6 bases, the J end by 0 bases, with 8 bases between. The CDR3 runs 12 residues. As DNA, the CDR3 is TGCAGTGCCTCCTCCCTGAACACTGAAGCTTTCTTT. The encoded protein is CSASSLNTEAFF.

This clonotype was found a few times. The rearrangement links TRBV20-1 to TRBJ1-5, with 7 bases matching TRBD1. The V and J ends lost 3 bases and 6 bases, in that order; junction bases with no gene match: 14. CDR3 length: 16 residues. Germline lookup yields CDR1 DFQATT and CDR2 SNEGSKA (reference sequence). The CDR3 here is CSASVDRVVYRQPQHF. The CDR3 DNA is TGCAGTGCTAGTGTCGACAGGGTAGTATACCGTCAGCCCCAGCATTTT.

The sample holds a few counts of this clonotype. The chain employs TRBV7-2 and TRBJ1-5, with a weak D call TRBD1 (5 bases). Germline-derived CDR1 and CDR2 are SGHTA and FQGNSA. The CDR3 consists of 14 residues. V gave up 4 bases and J gave up 3 bases, with 10 bases separating them. The CDR3: CASSSQGLNQPQHF. CDR3 in DNA: TGTGCCAGCAGCTCTCAGGGTCTCAATCAGCCCCAGCATTTT.

The chain is built from TRBV5-6 and TRBJ1-2; the D is unclear. The CDR3 is 14 residues long. The germline V gene has CDR1 SGHDT and CDR2 YYEEEE. V lost 0 bases and J lost 8, with 14 bases in between. The DNA of the CDR3 is TGTGCCAGCAGCTTGGCCGCCACACGGGGAGGCTACACCTTC. It encodes CASSLAATRGGYTF.

The chain uses TRBV5-1 and TRBJ1-2; 8 nucleotides agree with TRBD1. From germline, CDR1 is SGHRS and CDR2 YFSETQ. The V and J ends lost 7 bases and 3 bases, in that order; junction bases with no gene match: 8. There are 14 residues in the CDR3. The CDR3 region has the DNA TGCGCCAGCCGAGCACCGGGACAGGACTATGGCTACACCTTC. This gives the protein CASRAPGQDYGYTF.